The rows below give T cell receptor beta chains drawn from one sample of a study of blood T cells in healthy people across ages. TCRdb used MiXCR to reprocess the 5' RACE reads, holding one entry per CDR3 protein. The data show 1.2 million to 1.5 million distinct CDR3 sequences, roughly 45% seen once. The sequenced material came from blood. The receptors were gathered from a woman aged 18-29 years in good health. The conserved cysteine and the conserved F or W are not part of the CDR3 here. Each record gives: clone size, J gene, V gene, D gene, CDR3 protein. A D gene is named only where the DNA matches it firmly. Size is omitted from some rows. Given values are once, few, many or a class for expanded clones.

size: NA; J: TRBJ2-7; V: TRBV9; D: NA; CDR3: ASSVTDSHNEQY
size: NA; J: TRBJ2-1; V: TRBV18; D: TRBD2; CDR3: ASSRGLASGIGEQF
size: NA; J: TRBJ2-5; V: TRBV9; D: TRBD1; CDR3: ASSARTGGQETQY
size: many; J: TRBJ1-2; V: TRBV12-3/TRBV12-4; D: NA; CDR3: ASGRIYGYT
size: few; J: TRBJ2-1; V: TRBV20-1; D: NA; CDR3: SATLPDYNEQF
size: NA; J: TRBJ1-4; V: TRBV5-1; D: NA; CDR3: ASSRDGQGTNEKLF
size: few; J: TRBJ1-6; V: TRBV12-3/TRBV12-4; D: NA; CDR3: ASSLYLTLSSYNSPLH
size: few; J: TRBJ1-2; V: TRBV6-5; D: TRBD1; CDR3: ASSYLMDRGNGYT
size: NA; J: TRBJ2-4; V: TRBV12-3/TRBV12-4; D: NA; CDR3: ASSFRLEQY
size: once; J: TRBJ1-2; V: TRBV6-5; D: NA; CDR3: AISGVDGYT
size: NA; J: TRBJ2-3; V: TRBV11-2; D: TRBD2; CDR3: ASTSSGRRTDTQY
size: NA; J: TRBJ2-5; V: TRBV29-1; D: TRBD2; CDR3: SGGGLPTDEQY
size: NA; J: TRBJ2-2; V: TRBV6-6; D: TRBD1; CDR3: ASTSTGVTGELF
size: NA; J: TRBJ2-5; V: TRBV7-7; D: NA; CDR3: ASSQEAAPLETQY
size: few; J: TRBJ2-3; V: TRBV6-5; D: NA; CDR3: ASSYSRRASTDTQY
size: NA; J: TRBJ2-5; V: TRBV6-1; D: TRBD2; CDR3: ASKIISGGETQY
size: few; J: TRBJ2-1; V: TRBV6-6; D: NA; CDR3: ASSYSSSGGEQF
size: NA; J: TRBJ2-3; V: TRBV20-1; D: NA; CDR3: SATEGGLGTDTQY
size: NA; J: TRBJ1-1; V: TRBV20-1; D: NA; CDR3: SPDGEAF
size: NA; J: NA; V: TRBV10-3; D: NA; CDR3: AVRADGGTQETQF